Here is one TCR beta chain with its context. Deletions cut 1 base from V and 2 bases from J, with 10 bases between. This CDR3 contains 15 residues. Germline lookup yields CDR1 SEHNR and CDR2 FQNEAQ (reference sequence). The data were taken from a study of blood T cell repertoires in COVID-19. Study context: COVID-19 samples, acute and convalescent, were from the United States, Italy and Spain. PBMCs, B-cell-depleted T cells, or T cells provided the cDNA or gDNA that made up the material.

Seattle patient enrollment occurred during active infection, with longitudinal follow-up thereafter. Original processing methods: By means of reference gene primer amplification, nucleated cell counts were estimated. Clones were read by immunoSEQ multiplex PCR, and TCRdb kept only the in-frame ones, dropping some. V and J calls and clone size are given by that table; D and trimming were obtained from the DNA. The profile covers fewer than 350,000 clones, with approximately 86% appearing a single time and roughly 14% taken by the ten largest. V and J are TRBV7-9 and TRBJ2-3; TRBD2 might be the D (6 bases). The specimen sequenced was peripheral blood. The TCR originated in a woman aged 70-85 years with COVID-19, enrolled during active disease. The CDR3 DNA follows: TGTGCCAGCAGCTTAGTTGCGGGGACCACAGATACGCAGTATTTT. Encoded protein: CASSLVAGTTDTQYF.